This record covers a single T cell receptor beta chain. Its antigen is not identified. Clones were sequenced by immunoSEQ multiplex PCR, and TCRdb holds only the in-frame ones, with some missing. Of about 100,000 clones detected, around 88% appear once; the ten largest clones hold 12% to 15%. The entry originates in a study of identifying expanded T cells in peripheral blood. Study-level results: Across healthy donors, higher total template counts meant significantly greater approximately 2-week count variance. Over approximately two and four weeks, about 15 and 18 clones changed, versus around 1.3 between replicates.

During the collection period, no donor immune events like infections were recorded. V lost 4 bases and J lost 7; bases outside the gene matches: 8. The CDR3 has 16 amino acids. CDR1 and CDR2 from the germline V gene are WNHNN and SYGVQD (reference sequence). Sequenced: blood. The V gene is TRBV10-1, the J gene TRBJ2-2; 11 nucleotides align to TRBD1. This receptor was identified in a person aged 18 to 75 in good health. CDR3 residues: CASSGGPGQGVGELFF. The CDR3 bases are TGCGCCAGCAGTGGAGGGCCGGGACAGGGGGTCGGGGAGCTGTTTTTT.